These T cell receptor beta chains were read from a single sample in a study of blood T cell repertoires in COVID-19. The table came from immunoSEQ multiplex PCR; TCRdb's copy has only in-frame clones and leaves some out. The table records around 61,000 clones, more than 75% of them present only once. The sample was peripheral blood. All receptors derive from a man aged 45-65 years with active COVID-19. CDR3s include the opening cysteine and the closing phenylalanine or tryptophan. The D gene is left open where the match is weak. Part of the rows lack a size; the others show once, few, many or a class for expanded clones.

clone_size | j_call | v_call | d_call | cdr3_aa | cdr3_nt
NA | TRBJ2-5 | TRBV4-2 | NA | CASSQADGGQETQYF | TGTGCCAGCAGCCAAGCGGACGGGGGCCAAGAGACCCAGTACTTC
once | TRBJ1-1 | TRBV19 | TRBD1 | CASTPDRGTEAFF | TGTGCCAGTACCCCGGACAGGGGGACTGAAGCTTTCTTT
NA | TRBJ2-3 | TRBV2 | TRBD1 | CASTGVFTDTQYF | TGTGCCAGTACAGGGGTATTCACGGATACGCAGTATTTT
NA | TRBJ2-5 | TRBV27 | TRBD1 | CASSPGDSSLVGETQYF | TGTGCCAGCAGTCCCGGGGACAGCTCCCTTGTGGGAGAGACCCAGTACTTC
once | TRBJ2-1 | TRBV7-8 | TRBD2 | CASSLRLAGGVNEQFF | TGTGCCAGCAGCTTACGGCTAGCGGGGGGGGTAAATGAGCAGTTCTTC
NA | TRBJ2-3 | TRBV28 | TRBD2 | CASSPRLASTDTQYF | TGTGCCAGCAGCCCTAGACTAGCTAGCACAGATACGCAGTATTTT
once | TRBJ2-2 | TRBV7-3 | TRBD1 | CASRPTGGKWTGELFF | TGTGCCAGCAGACCTACAGGGGGCAAGTGGACCGGGGAGCTGTTTTTT
NA | TRBJ2-7 | TRBV3-1/TRBV3-2 | NA | CASSRERDTSLSSSYEQYF | TGTGCCAGCAGCCGAGAACGGGACACCTCTTTGAGTAGCTCCTACGAGCAGTACTTC
NA | TRBJ2-3 | TRBV11-2 | TRBD2 | CASSLDQMTSGEVDTQYF | TGTGCCAGCAGCTTAGATCAGATGACTAGCGGGGAAGTGGATACGCAGTATTTT
NA | TRBJ2-5 | TRBV9 | NA | CASSNLGTPETQYF | TGTGCCAGCAGCAATCTCGGGACACCAGAGACCCAGTACTTC
few | TRBJ1-2 | TRBV9 | TRBD1 | CASSIGTVGYTF | TGTGCCAGCAGCATCGGGACAGTCGGCTACACCTTC
NA | TRBJ2-1 | TRBV7-2 | TRBD2 | CASSPTSGTYNEQFF | TGTGCCAGCAGCCCAACTAGCGGGACCTACAATGAGCAGTTCTTC
NA | TRBJ2-1 | TRBV27 | TRBD2 | CASSLLTSGGYNEQFF | TGTGCCAGCAGTTTATTAACTAGCGGAGGGTACAATGAGCAGTTCTTC
few | TRBJ1-4 | TRBV5-8 | NA | CASSLGQGSEKLFF | TGTGCCAGCAGCTTGGGGCAGGGGAGTGAAAAACTGTTTTTT
NA | TRBJ2-1 | TRBV19 | TRBD1 | CASRTGTGGFNEQFF | TGTGCCAGTAGAACCGGGACAGGGGGATTCAATGAGCAGTTCTTC
few | TRBJ2-1 | TRBV18 | TRBD2 | CASSPSRGVGAYNEQFF | TGTGCCAGCTCACCATCCCGGGGGGTAGGGGCCTACAATGAGCAGTTCTTC
NA | TRBJ2-2 | TRBV6-5 | TRBD1 | CASRNGQGDTGELFF | TGTGCCAGCAGAAACGGACAGGGTGACACCGGGGAGCTGTTTTTT
NA | TRBJ2-7 | TRBV4-1 | NA | CASSRTGGLSYEQYF | TGCGCCAGCAGCCGGACGGGGGGCCTATCCTACGAGCAGTACTTC
few | TRBJ1-5 | TRBV5-5 | TRBD1 | CASSGGQGAQWPQHF | TGTGCCAGCAGCGGGGGACAGGGGGCACAATGGCCCCAGCATTTT
NA | TRBJ2-1 | TRBV12-1 | NA | CASSTNAGQTLRGSFF | TGTGCCAGCAGCACAAATGCGGGACAGACTTTACGGGGGTCCTTCTTC
NA | TRBJ2-7 | TRBV15 | TRBD1 | CATSILKGTGGNEQYF | TGTGCCACCAGCATCCTAAAGGGGACAGGGGGAAACGAGCAGTACTTC
NA | TRBJ2-7 | TRBV7-9 | NA | CASSAGYPYEQYF | TGTGCCAGCAGCGCGGGATATCCCTACGAGCAGTACTTC
NA | TRBJ2-3 | TRBV6-5 | NA | CASSSSGTSGRAQYF | NA
NA | TRBJ1-2 | TRBV20-1 | NA | CSARDLGVAPF | TGCAGTGCTAGAGATTTGGGAGTCGCTCCCTTC
NA | TRBJ2-1 | TRBV9 | TRBD2 | CASSTRYGGGSNEQFF | TGTGCCAGCAGCACCCGCTACGGTGGCGGGAGCAATGAGCAGTTCTTC
NA | TRBJ2-3 | TRBV5-3 | TRBD2 | CARSPPIAGVNTDTQYF | TGTGCCAGAAGCCCGCCTATAGCGGGGGTGAACACAGATACGCAGTATTTT
NA | TRBJ1-2 | TRBV7-3 | TRBD1 | CASSQGQGAARGYTF | TGTGCCAGCAGCCAGGGACAGGGGGCTGCCCGTGGCTACACCTTC
NA | TRBJ1-6 | TRBV2 | TRBD1 | CASKPGQGLNNSPLHF | TGTGCCAGCAAACCGGGACAGGGCCTTAATAATTCACCCCTCCACTTT
NA | TRBJ2-2 | TRBV7-2 | NA | CASSPPGWDTGELFF | TGTGCCAGCAGCCCCCCAGGTTGGGACACCGGGGAGCTGTTTTTT
NA | TRBJ1-1 | TRBV29-1 | NA | CSVQGLTEAFF | TGCAGCGTCCAGGGTTTAACTGAAGCTTTCTTT
NA | TRBJ2-5 | TRBV7-9 | TRBD2 | CASSLLGGKETQYF | TGTGCCAGCAGCCTCCTGGGGGGGAAAGAGACCCAGTACTTC
once | TRBJ2-3 | TRBV6-5 | TRBD1 | CASRFDRETDTQYF | TGTGCCAGCAGGTTTGACAGGGAGACAGATACGCAGTATTTT
NA | TRBJ1-1 | TRBV7-2 | NA | CASSLGGGGDTEAFF | TGTGCCAGCAGCTTAGGGGGGGGAGGAGACACTGAAGCTTTCTTT
NA | TRBJ1-4 | TRBV28 | NA | CASSLTQGRKLFF | TGTGCCAGCAGTCTTACTCAGGGAAGAAAACTGTTTTTT
NA | TRBJ2-7 | TRBV6-1 | TRBD2 | CASSEIAGGHEQYF | TGTGCCAGCAGTGAAATAGCGGGGGGTCACGAGCAGTACTTC
NA | TRBJ2-7 | TRBV29-1 | NA | CSVREQYEQYF | TGCAGCGTTAGAGAACAGTACGAGCAGTACTTC
NA | TRBJ1-6 | TRBV6-2/TRBV6-3 | NA | CASSYPDSNSPLHF | TGTGCCAGCAGTTACCCGGACAGTAATTCACCCCTCCACTTT
NA | TRBJ2-7 | TRBV5-8 | TRBD2 | CASSFGLAASYEQYF | TGTGCCAGCAGCTTCGGACTAGCGGCCTCCTACGAGCAGTACTTC
once | TRBJ2-7 | TRBV7-2 | TRBD2 | CASSLRLAGVYEQYF | TGTGCCAGCAGCTTAAGACTAGCGGGGGTCTACGAGCAGTACTTC
NA | TRBJ2-1 | TRBV15 | TRBD2 | CATSRDLAGANEQFF | TGTGCCACCAGCAGAGATCTAGCGGGAGCCAATGAGCAGTTCTTC
once | TRBJ2-1 | TRBV7-2 | NA | CASTPGTAEGNEQFF | TGTGCCAGCACCCCTGGGACTGCCGAGGGTAATGAGCAGTTCTTC
NA | TRBJ1-4 | TRBV7-6 | TRBD1 | CASSSGTGKDEKLFF | TGTGCCAGCAGCTCAGGGACAGGGAAGGATGAAAAACTGTTTTTT
few | TRBJ1-3 | TRBV4-3 | NA | CASSQAARASSGNTIYF | TGCGCCAGCAGCCAAGCGGCGCGAGCGAGCTCTGGAAACACCATATATTTT
NA | TRBJ1-1 | TRBV10-2 | NA | CASRSGGETEAFF | TGCGCCAGCAGGTCGGGGGGGGAGACTGAAGCTTTCTTT
once | TRBJ2-3 | TRBV5-1 | NA | CASSLGEQGGTQYF | TGCGCCAGCAGCTTGGGGGAACAGGGCGGGACGCAGTATTTT
NA | TRBJ1-4 | TRBV2 | TRBD1 | CASRRQGTSNEKLFF | TGTGCCAGCAGGCGACAGGGCACATCTAATGAAAAACTGTTTTTT
NA | TRBJ2-7 | TRBV19 | NA | CASTDREGGSYEQYF | TGTGCCAGTACGGATAGGGAAGGAGGGTCCTACGAGCAGTACTTC
NA | TRBJ2-2 | TRBV7-2 | NA | CASSLTGGEASGELFF | TGTGCCAGCAGCTTAACCGGGGGTGAGGCGAGCGGGGAGCTGTTTTTT
NA | TRBJ1-2 | TRBV7-3 | NA | CASSPFRTTSANYGYTF | TGTGCCAGCAGCCCCTTTCGGACTACCTCCGCTAACTATGGCTACACCTTC